This entry lists 30 T cell receptor beta chains sequenced from one sample in a study of T cell responses to AZD1222 COVID-19 vaccine. Sequencing used immunoSEQ multiplex PCR; TCRdb keeps in-frame clones, though not all of them. This table has 140,000 or so clones, 88% appearing once. The source material was peripheral blood, sampled 28 days after the second dose of the MenACWY control vaccine. These receptors were collected from an adult who received the MenACWY meningococcal vaccine as a control.

The table lists this clone with a few counts. This chain uses TRBV9 with TRBJ2-1; D uncertain. Trimming removed 2 bases from V and 0 bases from J, with 9 bases in between. Germline V gene lookup returns CDR1 SGDLS and CDR2 YYNGEE. This CDR3 spans 15 amino acids. The DNA of the CDR3 is TGTGCCAGCAGCGTGGGGTTTAGCTCCTACAATGAGCAGTTCTTC. Translating it yields CASSVGFSSYNEQFF.

This clone was detected once. The chain's CDR3 is CASSRRREANTGELFF. The CDR3 DNA reads TGCGCCAGCAGCCGCCGAAGGGAGGCTAACACCGGGGAGCTGTTTTTT. The chain has TRBV4-3 and TRBJ2-2; the D gene is possibly TRBD2 (6 bases). The CDR3 extends over 16 amino acids. Germline CDR1 is LGHNA and CDR2 is YSLEER. V lost 4 bases, J lost 2 bases, and 14 bases lay in between.

The chain is built from TRBV7-2 and TRBJ2-5; D is undetermined. From germline, CDR1 is SGHTA and CDR2 FQGNSA. The CDR3 runs 13 residues. V lost 2 bases and J 5 bases, leaving 9 bases between the germline ends. Here the CDR3 DNA reads TGTGCCAGCAGCTTAAACGCGTGGGAGACCCAGTACTTC. This sequence encodes CASSLNAWETQYF.

J is TRBJ1-6 and V is TRBV5-4; 9 nucleotides agree with TRBD1. This CDR3 comprises 15 residues. Trimming took 0 bases from V and 9 from J; bases not matched to a gene: 4. Germline CDR1 is SGHNT and CDR2 is YYREEE (reference sequence). The CDR3 spells CASSLAGTGSSPLHF. CDR3 nucleotide sequence: TGTGCCAGCAGCTTGGCCGGGACAGGGAGTTCACCCCTCCACTTT. Full variable domain (remainder filled in from reference TRBV5-4 and TRBJ1-6): ETGVTQSPTHLIKTRGQQVTLRCSSQSGHNTVSWYQQALGQGPQFIFQYYREEENGRGNFPPRFSGLQFPNYSSELNVNALELDDSALYLCASSLAGTGSSPLHFGNGTRLTVT.

Here the CDR3 reads CSVRLGGQENYGYTF. CDR3 DNA: TGCAGCGTGAGATTGGGCGGACAGGAAAACTATGGCTACACCTTC. The chain carries TRBV29-1 and TRBJ1-2; 7 bases match TRBD1. The CDR3 has 15 amino acids. The trim removed 6 bases at V and 2 bases at J, leaving 12 bases unmatched. Germline V lookup: CDR1 SQVTM, CDR2 ANQGSEA.

V gene TRBV5-1 combines with J gene TRBJ1-1, with D unresolved. This CDR3 comprises 13 residues. V was cut by 2 bases and J by 3 bases, with 8 bases left in between. The germline V gene encodes CDR1 SGHRS and CDR2 YFSETQ. Written as DNA, the CDR3 is TGCGCCAGCAGCTTAACCGAAGACACTGAAGCTTTCTTT. Amino acid sequence: CASSLTEDTEAFF.

The chain combines TRBV30 with TRBJ1-4, with a possible D match to TRBD1 (6 bases). This CDR3 is 13 amino acids long. CDR1 and CDR2 from the germline V gene are GTSNPN and SVGIG (reference sequence). With 5 bases removed from V and 5 bases from J, the gap between germline ends came to 12 bases. The CDR3 nucleotides read TGTGCCTGGCTGGACAGTGCGAATGAAAAACTGTTTTTT. Translated: CAWLDSANEKLFF.

The chain carries TRBV7-8 and TRBJ1-3; no clear D. V lost 5 bases, J lost 0 bases, and 5 bases lay in between. Germline assignment: CDR1 SGHVS and CDR2 FQNEAQ. The CDR3 covers 13 residues. In DNA, the CDR3 is TGTGCCAGCAGCCTGAACTCTGGAAACACCATATATTTT. Encoded protein: CASSLNSGNTIYF.

This rearrangement joins TRBV5-6 to TRBJ1-1; D unresolved. CDR1 is SGHDT, CDR2 YYEEEE, per germline. V lost 0 bases, J lost 6 bases, and 6 bases lay in between. This CDR3 comprises 12 residues. Here the CDR3 DNA reads TGTGCCAGCAGCTTGGAGGGAGCTGAAGCTTTCTTT. It encodes CASSLEGAEAFF.

The chain joins TRBV11-3 to TRBJ1-2, with D possibly being TRBD1 (6 bases). The CDR3 length is 14 residues. The V gene's germline CDR1 is SGHNT and CDR2 YENEEA. Trimming pared 1 base from V and 8 bases from J, leaving 14 bases between. The CDR3 sequence is CASSLGGGSVGYTF. CDR3 DNA sequence: TGTGCCAGCAGCTTAGGGGGGGGCTCGGTCGGCTACACCTTC.

The chain combines TRBV3-1 (or the pseudogene TRBV3-2) with TRBJ1-5; D call uncertain. The CDR3 loop spans 12 amino acids. Germline CDR1 LGHDT, CDR2 YNNKEL (reference sequence). V lost 1 base, J lost 6 bases, and 4 bases lay in between. As DNA, the CDR3 is TGTGCCAGCAGCCAAGCAACTCAGCCCCAGCATTTT. Translated, it gives CASSQATQPQHF.

This chain links TRBV10-3 with TRBJ2-5; 7 positions agree with TRBD1. Trimming at V came to 10 bases and at J to 1 base, leaving 12 bases not matched to a gene. Germline V gives CDR1 ENHRY, CDR2 SYGVKD. This CDR3 contains 15 residues. CDR3 coding DNA: TGTGCCACCCAGAGATTACAGGGGACCCAAGAGACCCAGTACTTC. Amino acids: CATQRLQGTQETQYF.

V and J are TRBV19 and TRBJ1-2; D gene ambiguous. Germline V gene data show CDR1 as LNHDA and CDR2 as SQIVND (reference sequence). This CDR3 region has 14 residues. V lost 3 bases, J lost 8 bases, and 16 bases lay in between. CDR3 bases: TGTGCCAGTAGTATTTCTGTCACATCGGGGGGCTACACCTTC. Its translation: CASSISVTSGGYTF.

This clone appeared a single time. The V gene is TRBV18, the J gene TRBJ1-2, with D unclear. The V and J ends lost 3 bases and 8 bases respectively, with 13 bases between them. The CDR3 totals 13 residues. Germline CDR1 reads KGHSH; CDR2 reads LQKENI. The chain's CDR3 is CASSPDGLRGYTF. Written as DNA, the CDR3 is TGTGCCAGCTCACCGGACGGACTAAGGGGCTACACCTTC.

This chain uses TRBV30 with TRBJ1-1; 9 bases are shared with TRBD1. V was pared by 1 base and J by 1 base, with 4 bases of the junction left unmatched. Germline V CDR1 and CDR2: GTSNPN, SVGIG (reference sequence). This CDR3 spans 15 amino acids. CDR3 region: CAWSDPGQGNTEAFF. The CDR3 DNA follows: TGTGCCTGGAGTGACCCGGGACAGGGGAACACTGAAGCTTTCTTT.

In its sample, this clone was seen a few times. The rearrangement joins TRBV19 to TRBJ1-3; D gene ambiguous. CDR3 size: 13 residues. V was clipped by 10 bases and J by 6 bases, with 16 bases between them. The germline CDR1 and CDR2 sequences are LNHDA and SQIVND (reference sequence). In nucleotides, the CDR3 is TGTGCCACTCGGGCGGGAAGTATAAACACCATATATTTT. This sequence encodes CATRAGSINTIYF.

The chain uses TRBV7-3 and TRBJ2-1, with a possible D match to TRBD2 (5 bases). The CDR3 extends over 15 amino acids. Per the germline V gene, CDR1 is SGHTA and CDR2 is FQGTGA. V lost 2 bases, J lost 8 bases, and 16 bases lay in between. CDR3 sequence (DNA): TGTGCCAGCAGCTTAGTTCCCAACGGGGTAGATGAGCAGTTCTTC. Translated: CASSLVPNGVDEQFF.

V is TRBV5-1 and J is TRBJ1-2, with 7 bases aligning to TRBD1. This CDR3 has 13 amino acids. From germline, CDR1 is SGHRS and CDR2 YFSETQ. Unmatched junction bases numbered 4, after V lost 0 bases and J lost 8 bases. CDR3 loop: CASSLGAGGGYTF. The DNA for the CDR3 is TGCGCCAGCAGCTTGGGAGCAGGGGGAGGCTACACCTTC.

V and J are TRBV5-1 and TRBJ1-1; 11 bases map to TRBD1. Trimming took 4 bases from V and 7 from J; bases not matched to a gene: 6. The CDR3 is 14 residues long. Germline V CDR1 and CDR2: SGHRS, YFSETQ. CDR3 bases: TGCGCCAGCAGCCCAGGGACAGGGGGTAGTGAAGCTTTCTTT. Encoded protein: CASSPGTGGSEAFF.

CDR3 in DNA: TGCGCCAGCAGCCAAGGCCAGCGGTATAGCACAGATACGCAGTATTTT. Translation gives CASSQGQRYSTDTQYF. The chain links TRBV4-3 to TRBJ2-3; TRBD2 is a possible D gene (5 bases). The germline V and J ends were trimmed by 1 base and 0 bases, with 11 bases remaining between them. The germline CDR1 and CDR2 sequences are LGHNA and YSLEER. This CDR3 region has 16 residues.

CDR3 residues: CSASPSADRRTEAFF. The CDR3 DNA reads as TGCAGTGCTAGTCCTTCTGCGGACAGACGCACTGAAGCTTTCTTT. The chain recombines TRBV20-1 with TRBJ1-1; possibly TRBD1 for D (6 bases). Trimming stripped 3 bases from V and 4 bases from J, with 18 bases between. This CDR3 is 15 amino acids long. The germline V gene encodes CDR1 DFQATT and CDR2 SNEGSKA (reference sequence).

This rearrangement joins TRBV30 to TRBJ1-1, with 7 bases fitting TRBD1. V was pared by 4 bases and J by 7 bases, with 9 bases of the junction left unmatched. This CDR3 contains 13 residues. Germline V CDR1 and CDR2: GTSNPN, SVGIG (reference sequence). The CDR3 region is CAWTTGAWGEAFF. In nucleotides, the CDR3 is TGTGCCTGGACTACAGGGGCCTGGGGTGAAGCTTTCTTT.

The CDR3 here is CASSLNSGIYNEQFF. In nucleotides, the CDR3 is TGCGCCAGCAGCTTAAATAGCGGGATTTACAATGAGCAGTTCTTC. V is TRBV5-1 and J is TRBJ2-1; 8 positions agree with TRBD2. Germline V gene sequence: CDR1 SGHRS, CDR2 YFSETQ. The CDR3 length is 15 residues. V shed 2 bases and J 4 bases; nucleotides not matched to a gene: 5.

CDR3 sequence reads: CASSYSRGAPQHF. CDR3 bases: TGTGCCAGCAGTTACTCGCGGGGAGCACCCCAGCATTTT. The rearrangement uses TRBV6-5 and TRBJ1-5; unclear D gene. The CDR3 is 13 residues long. Trimming cost V 0 bases and J 10 bases, with 10 bases left between them. Germline CDR1 MNHEY, CDR2 SVGAGI.

The chain links TRBV7-2 to TRBJ2-2; 8 nucleotides line up with TRBD1. The CDR3 consists of 15 residues. V shed 5 bases, J shed 4 bases, and the junction held 6 bases outside the gene matches. CDR1 is SGHTA and CDR2 is FQGNSA in the germline V gene. The CDR3: CASSRDRGGTGELFF. CDR3 nucleotides: TGTGCCAGCAGCCGTGACAGGGGAGGCACCGGGGAGCTGTTTTTT. Supplemented by reference TRBV7-2 and TRBJ2-2, the full variable domain reads GAGVSQSPSNKVTEKGKDVELRCDPISGHTALYWYRQSLGQGLEFLIYFQGNSAPDKSGLPSDRFSAERTGGSVSTLTIQRTQQEDSAVYLCASSRDRGGTGELFFGEGSRLTVL.

The rearrangement uses TRBV21-1 and TRBJ2-1. TRBV21-1 is noted as a pseudogene. CDR3 size: 14 residues. The CDR3 loop reads CAPKRDRLRREQFF. The CDR3 nucleotides are TGTGCCCCCAAACGGGACCGCCTCCGGCGAGAGCAGTTCTTC.

This chain's CDR3 is CASSFADLLSGYTF. The DNA of the CDR3 is TGCGCCAGCAGTTTCGCGGACCTTTTATCGGGCTACACCTTC. This chain uses TRBV5-1 with TRBJ1-2; D call uncertain. Germline CDR1 SGHRS, CDR2 YFSETQ. V was pared by 5 bases and J by 8 bases, with 19 bases between. This CDR3 has 14 residues.

V is TRBV30 and J is TRBJ2-7; D ambiguous. CDR3 length equals 13 residues. Germline V gene lookup returns CDR1 GTSNPN and CDR2 SVGIG (reference sequence). The V end was cut by 3 bases, the J end by 4 bases, with 13 bases between. This chain's CDR3 is CAWRPTFGYEQYF. The CDR3 region has the DNA TGTGCCTGGAGACCCACTTTCGGGTACGAGCAGTACTTC. Supplemented by reference TRBV30 and TRBJ2-7, the full variable domain reads SQTIHQWPATLVQPVGSPLSLECTVEGTSNPNLYWYRQAAGRGLQLLFYSVGIGQISSEVPQNLSASRPQDRQFILSSKKLLLSDSGFYLCAWRPTFGYEQYFGPGTRLTVT.

The V and J genes are TRBV4-1 and TRBJ1-2; D is unresolved. The CDR3 runs 16 residues. The V end lost 0 bases, the J end lost 4 bases, and 15 bases lay between the germline ends. Germline lookup yields CDR1 MGHRA and CDR2 YSYEKL. CDR3 loop: CASSQEGMAATYGYTF. CDR3 bases: TGCGCCAGCAGCCAAGAAGGTATGGCAGCCACCTATGGCTACACCTTC.

The chain is built from TRBV27 and TRBJ1-1; possible D gene TRBD1, 5 bases. The CDR3 sequence is 13 residues long. Germline lookup yields CDR1 MNHEY and CDR2 SMNVEV (reference sequence). Trimming left V 8 bases short and J 3 bases short, with 13 bases between. As DNA, the CDR3 is TGTGCCAGCGGCGGGAGGGGTGACACTGAAGCTTTCTTT. This encodes CASGGRGDTEAFF.